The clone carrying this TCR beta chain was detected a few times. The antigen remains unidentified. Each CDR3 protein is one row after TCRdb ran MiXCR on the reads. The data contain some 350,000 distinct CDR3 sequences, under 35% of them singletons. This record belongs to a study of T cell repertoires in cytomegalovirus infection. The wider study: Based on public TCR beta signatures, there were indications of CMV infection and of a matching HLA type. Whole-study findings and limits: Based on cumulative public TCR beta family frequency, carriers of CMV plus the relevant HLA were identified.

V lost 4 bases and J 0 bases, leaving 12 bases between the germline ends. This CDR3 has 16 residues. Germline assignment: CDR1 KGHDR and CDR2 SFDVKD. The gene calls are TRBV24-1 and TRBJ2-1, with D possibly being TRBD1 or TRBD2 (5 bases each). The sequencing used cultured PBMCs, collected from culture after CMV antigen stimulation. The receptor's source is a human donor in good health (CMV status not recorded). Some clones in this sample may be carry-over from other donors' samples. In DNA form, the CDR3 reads TGTGCCACCAGTGACGGGACGGCTAGCTCCTACAATGAGCAGTTCTTC. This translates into CATSDGTASSYNEQFF.